Following are 11 T cell receptor beta chains from one sample sequenced in a study of T cells after posttransplantation cyclophosphamide. TCRdb's table, derived via immunoSEQ multiplex PCR, lists solely in-frame clones and lacks some. The repertoire shows 23,000 or so clones, none seen only once; the top ten take under 7.5%. The material sequenced was PBMCs. The source of these receptors is a woman aged 60-75 years in good health, CMV-negative, and a related stem cell transplant donor.

This clone was counted at least ten times. The chain uses TRBV5-1 and TRBJ2-1; TRBD2 matches 7 bases. This CDR3 is 14 amino acids long. Germline lookup yields CDR1 SGHRS and CDR2 YFSETQ. Germline trimming cut 3 bases from V and 8 bases from J; bases unmatched to any gene: 8. CDR3 in DNA: TGCGCCAGCAGCTGGGGGGATGGGAGGGATGAGCAGTTCTTC. Translated, it gives CASSWGDGRDEQFF.

In this sample, this clone turned up many times. V is TRBV6-4 and J is TRBJ1-5, with TRBD1 as a possible D gene (6 bases). The CDR3 is 13 amino acids. V gave up 4 bases and J gave up 9 bases, with 13 bases separating them. CDR1 and CDR2 (germline): MRHNA, SNTAGT. CDR3 loop: CASSARLGGPQHF. DNA for the CDR3: TGTGCCAGCAGTGCCCGGTTAGGGGGGCCCCAGCATTTT.

This clone occurred many times. The rearrangement joins TRBV30 to TRBJ1-2; 8 bases align to TRBD1. CDR1 and CDR2 from the germline V gene are GTSNPN and SVGIG (reference sequence). V shed 2 bases and J 4 bases; nucleotides not matched to a gene: 6. The CDR3 has 14 amino acids. The CDR3 region has the DNA TGTGCCTGGAGTCCAGACAGGGGCACCTATGGCTACACCTTC. This translates into CAWSPDRGTYGYTF.

In its sample, this clone was seen many times. V gene TRBV28 combines with J gene TRBJ1-5, with a weak D call TRBD1 (6 bases). The CDR3 is 15 amino acids. Germline assignment: CDR1 MDHEN and CDR2 SYDVKM. Trimming stripped 1 base from V and 7 bases from J, with 14 bases between. In DNA, the CDR3 is TGTGCCAGCAGTTTATTGGGGGGGCTGGGGCAGCCCCAGCATTTT. Translated: CASSLLGGLGQPQHF.

This clone was seen at least ten times. The chain is built from TRBV19 and TRBJ1-1; TRBD1 agrees at 7 bases. J lost 1 base, V lost 5 bases, and 4 bases had no gene match. Germline CDR1 reads LNHDA; CDR2 reads SQIVND (reference sequence). The length of the CDR3 is 14 residues. The CDR3 sequence: CASSDDRANTEAFF. The CDR3 DNA reads TGTGCCAGTAGTGACGACAGGGCGAACACTGAAGCTTTCTTT.

The chain uses TRBV23-1 and TRBJ2-7; tentative D call: TRBD1 (8 bases). TRBV23-1 counts as an open reading frame of uncertain function. The CDR3 runs 14 residues. Trimming shortened V by 5 bases and J by 4 bases, and 15 bases separated the two germline ends. CDR3 protein: CASSNRGGKYEQYF. CDR3 DNA sequence: TGCGCCAGCAGTAACAGGGGGGGGAAATACGAGCAGTACTTC.

This clone has just a few counts. The rearrangement uses TRBV7-2 and TRBJ2-1, with 9 positions matching TRBD2. This CDR3 has 17 amino acids. The V gene end was trimmed by 5 bases and the J gene end by 5 bases; junction bases not matched to a gene: 13. The germline V gene has CDR1 SGHTA and CDR2 FQGNSA. The CDR3 reads CASSPRAGGYRNNEQFF. In nucleotides, the CDR3 is TGTGCCAGCAGCCCCAGGGCGGGAGGGTATCGTAACAATGAGCAGTTCTTC.

This clone occurred many times. The chain recombines TRBV28 with TRBJ2-3; D possibly corresponds to TRBD1 (5 bases). Germline assignment: CDR1 MDHEN and CDR2 SYDVKM. V lost 2 bases to trimming and J lost 2 bases, with 11 bases between them. The CDR3 has 15 amino acids. CDR3: CASSLPRATTDTQYF. For the CDR3, the DNA is TGTGCCAGCAGTTTACCCAGGGCTACCACAGATACGCAGTATTTT.

This clone was picked up many times. This chain joins TRBV19 and TRBJ2-1; D possibly corresponds to TRBD2 (6 bases). CDR1 is LNHDA and CDR2 is SQIVND in the germline V gene (reference sequence). Trimming shortened V by 2 bases and J by 2 bases, and 13 bases separated the two germline ends. The CDR3 loop spans 16 amino acids. The CDR3 loop is CASSITPGTAYNEQFF. The CDR3 nucleotides are TGTGCCAGTAGTATAACCCCGGGGACTGCCTACAATGAGCAGTTCTTC. The full variable domain, in which reference TRBV19 and TRBJ2-1 provide the parts outside the CDR3, is DGGITQSPKYLFRKEGQNVTLSCEQNLNHDAMYWYRQDPGQGLRLIYYSQIVNDFQKGDIAEGYSVSREKKESFPLTVTSAQKNPTAFYLCASSITPGTAYNEQFFGPGTRLTVL.

This clone occurred many times. The chain employs TRBV28 and TRBJ1-6; a possible D gene is TRBD1 (5 bases). Germline CDR1 MDHEN, CDR2 SYDVKM. CDR3 length: 12 residues. Here the CDR3 DNA reads TGTGCATGGGGCCAGAATAATTCACCCCTCCACTTT. Translation gives CAWGQNNSPLHF.

CDR3 in DNA: TGCAGCGTCCTAGGACCGGGGACTTTAGCCAAAAACATTCAGTACTTC. Amino acid sequence: CSVLGPGTLAKNIQYF. V gene TRBV29-1 combines with J gene TRBJ2-4, with D tentatively TRBD2 (6 bases). CDR1 is SQVTM, CDR2 ANQGSEA, per germline. The CDR3 has 16 amino acids. The V gene lost 6 bases and the J gene lost 0 bases, with 18 bases spanning the gap. Full variable domain (remainder filled in from reference TRBV29-1 and TRBJ2-4): SAVISQKPSRDICQRGTSLTIQCQVDSQVTMMFWYRQQPGQSLTLIATANQGSEATYESGFVIDKFPISRPNLTFSTLTVSNMSPEDSSIYLCSVLGPGTLAKNIQYFGAGTRLSVL.